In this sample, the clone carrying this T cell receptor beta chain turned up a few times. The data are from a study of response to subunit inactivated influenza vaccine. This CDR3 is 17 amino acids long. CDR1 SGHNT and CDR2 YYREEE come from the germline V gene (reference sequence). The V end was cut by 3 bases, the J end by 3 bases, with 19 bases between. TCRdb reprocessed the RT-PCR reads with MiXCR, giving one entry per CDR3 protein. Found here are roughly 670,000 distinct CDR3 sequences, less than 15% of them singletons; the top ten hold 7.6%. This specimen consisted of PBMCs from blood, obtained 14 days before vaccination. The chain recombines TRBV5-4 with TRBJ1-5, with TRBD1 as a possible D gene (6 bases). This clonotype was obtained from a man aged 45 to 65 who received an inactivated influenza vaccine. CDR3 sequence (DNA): TGTGCCAGCAGCTACAAGAGGGGGGGGGAGTCCAATCAGCCCCAGCATTTT. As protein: CASSYKRGGESNQPQHF.